A single sample gave rise to the 23 T cell receptor beta chains below, sequenced in a study of shared clonotypes between healthy human individuals. The repertoire was sequenced with immunoSEQ multiplex PCR; TCRdb's copy has only in-frame clones and lacks some. The sample has more than 2,000,000 clones, about 92% seen once. Input material: naive CD4+ T cells from PBMCs. Subset: CD45RA+ positively selected. The source of these receptors is a man younger than 30 in good health. Some clones in this sample may be carry-over from other donors' samples.

This clone was observed a single time. This sequence joins TRBV4-1 and TRBJ1-4; the D is unclear. CDR1 is MGHRA, CDR2 YSYEKL, per germline. CDR3 size: 15 residues. Deletions cut 4 bases from V and 0 bases from J, with 9 bases between. The CDR3 spells CASSLRAATNEKLFF. The CDR3 DNA reads as TGCGCCAGCAGCCTACGGGCCGCAACTAATGAAAAACTGTTTTTT.

The V call is TRBV7-8, the J call TRBJ2-2, with D perhaps matching TRBD1 (5 bases). V gave up 2 bases and J gave up 3 bases, with 10 bases separating them. The CDR3 length is 15 residues. CDR1 SGHVS and CDR2 FQNEAQ come from the germline V gene. CDR3 in DNA: TGTGCCAGCAGCTTACGGACAAAGGACACCGGGGAGCTGTTTTTT. This sequence encodes CASSLRTKDTGELFF.

Comment on this clone: The sample holds other DNA sequences that translate to the same CDR3. The CDR3 nucleotides read TGTGCCAGCAGCTTAGGTCGCGGTAGCACAGATACGCAGTATTTT. Amino acids: CASSLGRGSTDTQYF. This chain connects TRBV7-2 to TRBJ2-3; D not resolved. V was trimmed by 1 base and J by 0 bases, leaving 8 bases between them. The CDR3 length is 15 residues. Germline V CDR1 and CDR2: SGHTA, FQGNSA.

This chain links TRBV30 with TRBJ2-7, with D perhaps TRBD1 or TRBD2 (6 bases each). CDR1 and CDR2 from the germline V gene are GTSNPN and SVGIG (reference sequence). V lost 7 bases to trimming and J lost 3 bases, with 16 bases between them. The length of the CDR3 is 13 residues. Here the CDR3 DNA reads TGTGCCTTTGGGGGGCTGTCGGACTACGAGCAGTACTTC. Translation: CAFGGLSDYEQYF.

About this clone itself: Other DNA sequences in this sample translate to the same CDR3. The chain carries TRBV5-1 and TRBJ2-5; TRBD1 aligns across 9 bases. The CDR3 has 13 residues. CDR1 SGHRS and CDR2 YFSETQ come from the germline V gene. Trimming at V came to 3 bases and at J to 5 bases, leaving 2 bases not matched to a gene. Here the CDR3 reads CASSYGQGETQYF. CDR3 nucleotides: TGCGCCAGCAGCTACGGACAGGGGGAGACCCAGTACTTC.

V and J are TRBV15 and TRBJ2-1, with D unclear. Germline CDR1 is LNHNV and CDR2 is YYDKDF (reference sequence). The V end lost 0 bases, the J end lost 9 bases, and 3 bases lay between the germline ends. CDR3 length: 11 amino acids. In DNA form, the CDR3 reads TGTGCCACCAGCAGAGAAGGTGAGCAGTTCTTC. Translation: CATSREGEQFF.

The chain carries TRBV28 and TRBJ2-7; TRBD1 is a possible D gene (6 bases). The germline V gene encodes CDR1 MDHEN and CDR2 SYDVKM. The CDR3 runs to 12 residues. Trimming took off 5 bases at V and 9 bases at J, with 14 bases between the two ends. The CDR3 reads CASSADSLVQYF. DNA of the CDR3: TGTGCCAGCAGTGCGGACAGCCTCGTGCAGTACTTC.

The V call is TRBV28, the J call TRBJ2-7; 14 nucleotides match TRBD2. CDR1 MDHEN and CDR2 SYDVKM come from the germline V gene. V lost 2 bases to trimming and J lost 6 bases; unmatched junction nucleotides: 6. This CDR3 comprises 16 residues. The CDR3 is CASSLMGLAGEGEQYF. DNA of the CDR3: TGTGCCAGCAGTTTAATGGGACTAGCGGGAGAGGGCGAGCAGTACTTC.

The chain joins TRBV27 to TRBJ1-2, with D hard to call. The V gene's germline CDR1 is MNHEY and CDR2 SMNVEV (reference sequence). V was shortened by 3 bases and J by 6 bases, with 14 bases between the two germline ends. This CDR3 contains 14 residues. CDR3 sequence (DNA): TGTGCCAGCAGTTTTGGTGGGCCACCAAATGGCTACACCTTC. Translation: CASSFGGPPNGYTF.

The chain has TRBV2 and TRBJ2-7; 9 bases agree with TRBD2. Germline CDR1 is SNHLY and CDR2 is FYNNEI. CDR3 length: 16 residues. The V segment lost 2 bases and the J segment 0 bases; nucleotides outside the gene matches: 5. The chain's CDR3 is CASSERGGRVSYEQYF. CDR3 sequence (DNA): TGTGCCAGCAGTGAACGGGGCGGGAGGGTCTCCTACGAGCAGTACTTC.

The table lists this clone with a few counts. J is TRBJ1-3 and V is TRBV4-1; D gene uncertain. V lost 2 bases and J 4 bases, leaving 9 bases between the germline ends. The length of the CDR3 is 14 residues. Germline CDR1 is MGHRA and CDR2 is YSYEKL. For the CDR3, the DNA is TGCGCCAGCAGCCAACCCCGCCCAGGAAACACCATATATTTT. It encodes CASSQPRPGNTIYF.

Turning to this clone: The sample carries other DNA sequences with the same CDR3. The chain is built from TRBV5-1 and TRBJ2-5; D not resolved. The germline V gene has CDR1 SGHRS and CDR2 YFSETQ. The CDR3 spans 13 residues. The V end lost 2 bases, the J end lost 1 base, and 6 bases lay between the germline ends. This CDR3 is CASSFPGQETQYF. In DNA, the CDR3 is TGCGCCAGCAGCTTTCCAGGCCAAGAGACCCAGTACTTC.

As regards this clone: The sample holds other DNA sequences that translate to the same CDR3. This chain connects TRBV9 to TRBJ2-1, with a weak D call TRBD2 (6 bases). Germline CDR1 is SGDLS and CDR2 is YYNGEE. The CDR3 consists of 16 residues. Deletions cut 0 bases from V and 3 bases from J, with 13 bases between. The CDR3 spells CASSVVGGRNYNEQFF. The CDR3 DNA reads as TGTGCCAGCAGCGTAGTAGGAGGGAGGAACTACAATGAGCAGTTCTTC.

J is TRBJ2-5 and V is TRBV5-1; no firm D call. V lost 0 bases and J lost 3, with 6 bases in between. Germline V gene sequence: CDR1 SGHRS, CDR2 YFSETQ. This CDR3 comprises 13 residues. CDR3 coding DNA: TGCGCCAGCAGCTTGGGCTGGGAAGAGACCCAGTACTTC. It specifies CASSLGWEETQYF.

This chain connects TRBV18 to TRBJ1-3, with D hard to call. Germline lookup yields CDR1 KGHSH and CDR2 LQKENI. This CDR3 has 16 amino acids. V was trimmed by 2 bases and J by 0 bases, leaving 11 bases between them. The CDR3 bases are TGTGCCAGCTCACCATCCTCGGATAGCTCTGGAAACACCATATATTTT. Translated, it gives CASSPSSDSSGNTIYF.

This chain connects TRBV5-4 to TRBJ1-2; unclear D gene. Deletions cut 1 base from V and 5 bases from J, with 9 bases between. There are 13 residues in the CDR3. CDR1 SGHNT and CDR2 YYREEE come from the germline V gene (reference sequence). The CDR3 sequence: CASSLTGKYGYTF. The CDR3 DNA reads as TGTGCCAGCAGCTTGACGGGGAAGTATGGCTACACCTTC. The complete variable domain, with remaining parts taken from reference TRBV5-4 and TRBJ1-2, reads ETGVTQSPTHLIKTRGQQVTLRCSSQSGHNTVSWYQQALGQGPQFIFQYYREEENGRGNFPPRFSGLQFPNYSSELNVNALELDDSALYLCASSLTGKYGYTFGSGTRLTVV.

This chain uses TRBV5-8 with TRBJ2-1; the D is unclear. This CDR3 comprises 14 residues. CDR1 and CDR2 (germline): SGHTS, YDEGEE. V lost 2 bases and J 5 bases, leaving 11 bases between the germline ends. The CDR3 region is CASSLGPQHNEQFF. The CDR3 DNA follows: TGTGCCAGCAGCTTAGGGCCGCAGCACAATGAGCAGTTCTTC.

The chain links TRBV5-4 to TRBJ1-1; tentatively, D is TRBD1 (6 bases). Per germline, CDR1 SGHNT and CDR2 YYREEE (reference sequence). The CDR3 is made up of 14 amino acids. Trimming took off 2 bases at V and 3 bases at J, with 11 bases between the two ends. CDR3 DNA sequence: TGTGCCAGCAGCTTTGCGGGGGCACACACTGAAGCTTTCTTT. This gives the protein CASSFAGAHTEAFF.

The gene calls are TRBV7-3 and TRBJ2-6; 7 nucleotides line up with TRBD2. Germline V gives CDR1 SGHTA, CDR2 FQGTGA. The CDR3 is 15 residues long. Losses at the gene ends were 3 bases for V and 2 bases for J; bases not matched to a gene: 1. The DNA for the CDR3 is TGTGCCAGCAGCTTGACTAGCACTGGGGCCAACGTCCTGACTTTC. It yields the protein CASSLTSTGANVLTF.

The CDR3 loop is CASSEVLGPPYEQYF. The CDR3 nucleotides read TGTGCCAGCAGTGAAGTCTTGGGGCCCCCTTACGAGCAGTACTTC. The genes are TRBV6-1 and TRBJ2-7; D is perhaps TRBD1 (5 bases). CDR1 and CDR2 (germline): MNHNS, SASEGT. This CDR3 contains 15 residues. Trimming pared 1 base from V and 4 bases from J, leaving 14 bases between.

The chain carries TRBV30 and TRBJ2-7; 8 positions agree with TRBD1. The CDR3 runs to 14 residues. Losses at the gene ends were 0 bases for V and 3 bases for J; bases not matched to a gene: 4. Germline V gene data show CDR1 as GTSNPN and CDR2 as SVGIG (reference sequence). In DNA, the CDR3 is TGTGCCTGGAGTGTACAGGGGGTGAACTACGAGCAGTACTTC. It translates to CAWSVQGVNYEQYF.

Note on this clone: This same CDR3 is encoded by further DNA sequences in the sample. The gene calls are TRBV20-1 and TRBJ1-1, with D unresolved. The CDR3 contains 10 residues. CDR1 DFQATT and CDR2 SNEGSKA come from the germline V gene (reference sequence). Trimming stripped 3 bases from V and 6 bases from J, with 5 bases between. CDR3 residues: CSARVSEAFF. The CDR3, as DNA: TGCAGTGCTAGGGTGTCTGAAGCTTTCTTT.

J is TRBJ1-2 and V is TRBV6-1; perhaps TRBD1 as D (6 bases). The V and J ends lost 7 bases and 2 bases respectively, with 17 bases between them. There are 15 residues in the CDR3. CDR1 and CDR2 from the germline V gene are MNHNS and SASEGT. For the CDR3, the DNA is TGTGCCAGCATCAGGGGCCCTTTCCTAAACTATGGCTACACCTTC. This encodes CASIRGPFLNYGYTF.